Presented here are 5 T cell receptor beta chains from one specimen sequenced in a study of blood T cells in healthy people across ages. Next came a second PCR, run for 7 to 11 cycles, which used a sample-barcoded 5' primer along with a J-beta primer mix. One entry per CDR3 protein results from TCRdb running MiXCR on the 5' RACE reads. The data contain some 800,000 distinct CDR3 sequences, roughly 25% of them seen just once; the ten biggest clones take up under 4%. These same data were also listed under a study on T cells of mothers and their children.

Sequenced sample: blood. The receptors originated from a boy younger than 18 in good health.

The genes are TRBV24-1 and TRBJ2-6, with a possible D match to TRBD1 (5 bases). The CDR3 is made up of 14 amino acids. V lost 7 bases, J lost 0 bases, and 6 bases lay in between. Germline lookup yields CDR1 KGHDR and CDR2 SFDVKD. CDR3 nucleotide sequence: TGTGCCACCAGCAGGGCCTCTGGGGCCAACGTCCTGACTTTC. Residues: CATSRASGANVLTF.

The chain uses TRBV28 and TRBJ2-1; no clear D. With 10 bases removed from V and 5 bases from J, the gap between germline ends came to 15 bases. The CDR3 has 13 amino acids. Germline V lookup: CDR1 MDHEN, CDR2 SYDVKM. The CDR3 loop is CATSNLPHNEQFF. The CDR3 nucleotides read TGTGCCACCTCAAACCTCCCCCACAATGAGCAGTTCTTC.

This clonotype was recorded a few times. The chain is built from TRBV7-2 and TRBJ2-1, with 7 bases fitting TRBD2. This CDR3 contains 14 residues. With 5 bases clipped from V and 4 bases from J, the junction kept 5 bases outside the gene matches. CDR1 and CDR2 from the germline V gene are SGHTA and FQGNSA. The CDR3: CASSLTSLYNEQFF. The CDR3 nucleotides read TGTGCCAGCAGCCTGACTAGCCTTTACAATGAGCAGTTCTTC.

This clonotype has a handful of counts. This chain joins TRBV6-6 and TRBJ1-2; TRBD1 aligns across 9 bases. The V and J ends lost 4 bases and 2 bases, in that order; junction bases with no gene match: 14. Germline CDR1 reads MNHNY; CDR2 reads SVGAGI (reference sequence). This CDR3 contains 18 residues. In DNA form, the CDR3 reads TGTGCCAGCAGTTCCGCCGCAACTCCCGGGACAGGGAACTATGGCTACACCTTC. Amino acid sequence: CASSSAATPGTGNYGYTF.

The V call is TRBV7-2, the J call TRBJ2-1; no firm D call. Germline lookup yields CDR1 SGHTA and CDR2 FQGNSA. Trimming took off 2 bases at V and 9 bases at J, with 11 bases between the two ends. The CDR3 covers 13 residues. CDR3 in DNA: TGTGCCAGCAGCTTATCTGTGAACAGTGAGCAGTTCTTC. The encoded protein is CASSLSVNSEQFF.